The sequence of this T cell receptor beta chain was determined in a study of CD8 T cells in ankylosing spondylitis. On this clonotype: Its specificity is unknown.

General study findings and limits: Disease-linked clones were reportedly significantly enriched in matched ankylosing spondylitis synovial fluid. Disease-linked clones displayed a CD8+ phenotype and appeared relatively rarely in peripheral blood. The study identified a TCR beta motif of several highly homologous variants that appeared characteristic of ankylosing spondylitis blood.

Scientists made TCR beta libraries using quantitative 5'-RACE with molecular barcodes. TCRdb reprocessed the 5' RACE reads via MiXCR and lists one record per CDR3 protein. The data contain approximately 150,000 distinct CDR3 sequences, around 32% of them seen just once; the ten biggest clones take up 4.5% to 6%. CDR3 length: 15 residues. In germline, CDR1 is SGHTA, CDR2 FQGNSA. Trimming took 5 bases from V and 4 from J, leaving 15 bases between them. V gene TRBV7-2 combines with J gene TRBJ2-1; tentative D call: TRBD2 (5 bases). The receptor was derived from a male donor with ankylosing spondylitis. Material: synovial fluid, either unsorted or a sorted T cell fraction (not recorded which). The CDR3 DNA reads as TGTGCCAGCAGCCTAAAGATCGGGGATTACAATGAGCAGTTCTTC. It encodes CASSLKIGDYNEQFF.